This T cell receptor beta chain was recovered during a study of a mutant IDH1 vaccine in newly diagnosed glioma. Study as a whole: Antecedent treatment encompassed radiotherapy, temozolomide, or their combination; the majority received both.

The sample's time point: baseline, week 1 (first vaccination visit). Treatment reported: pre-vaccination baseline after standard-of-care therapy. The ends were cut back, 5 bases at V and 4 bases at J, with 17 bases in the middle. Germline V lookup: CDR1 MNHEY, CDR2 SMNVEV (reference sequence). This CDR3 has 15 residues. Sequenced by immunoSEQ multiplex PCR; TCRdb stores in-frame clones only, minus some. The sample includes about 38,000 clones, roughly three quarters of them seen just once. This TCR derives from a man in his forties with glioma. Some clones in this sample may be carry-over from other donors' samples. The sequencing used PBMCs, collected from a glioma patient treated with radiotherapy, temozolomide or both. The chain joins TRBV27 to TRBJ1-1; a weak D match, TRBD1 (6 bases). The DNA for the CDR3 is TGTGCCAGCAGTGTCACAGGGCTTGTGAGCACTGAAGCTTTCTTT. Residues: CASSVTGLVSTEAFF.